One T cell receptor beta chain is described in this entry. This clone was observed a single time. Its binding antigen is unknown. Nothing much larger sits one base from this clone, and base qualities are not available. Donors were healthy HIV-negative adults with no recently reported acute infections or vaccinations. Every donor was a Caucasian adult residing in Nashville, Tennessee, USA. Magnetic negative selection was used to enrich CD4+ T cells, after which naive cells were positively selected on CD45RA and the negative fraction became the memory subset. Blood was obtained by leukapheresis, after which PBMCs were separated by Ficoll-Histopaque density gradient centrifugation and cryopreserved in liquid nitrogen vapor phase. Analytical flow cytometry was used to check the purity and quantity of each magnetically sorted T cell population. Genomic DNA was isolated from each sorted fraction and quantified by UV absorbance on a Nanodrop 2000c.

The sample belongs to a study of shared clonotypes between healthy human individuals (dated by TCRdb to 2019 to 2021). A note on the overall study: Three men and a couple of women, aged 18 to 49 years, made up the cohort. Different laboratories and diverse techniques were used to prepare libraries and sequence TCR repertoires, to increase sequencing depth and limit assay-specific biases. Between about 0.94 and 10 billion PBMCs per donor were obtained by leukapheresis. Per donor, three plates each were used for CD4 naive and CD4 memory, two for CD8 naive, and one for CD8 memory. To estimate repertoire size and how much clonotype sharing occurs between individuals, the study deeply sequenced the blood TCR repertoires of about 5 healthy adults. Overall study outcomes, separate from this receptor: Even with the large sequencing depth, rarefaction of the sorted-subset datasets indicated that sequencing was incomplete. Across several donors, approximately 5% of naive CD4, around 3.5% of naive CD8, 2% to 2.5% of memory CD4, and over 0.35% of memory CD8 clonotypes were shared. Pairwise subsampling led to the expectation that sequencing depth would affect the degree of clonotype sharing among donors. Compared with non-shared clonotypes, clonotypes shared by all four sorted-subset donors had higher generation probabilities. The genetic and exposure-history diversity represented was limited by the small number of donors. Estimated clonotype richness was generally larger for naive than for memory subsets. Sampling was limited to blood, and TCR repertoires in tissue likely differ from TCR repertoires in blood.

Using the deep immunoSEQ assay, TCR CDR3 regions were amplified from genomic DNA by multiplex PCR. Extracted genomic DNA from each cell subset was spread evenly across all wells of several immunoSEQ 96-well plates, with each plate serving as a replicate. For sorted subsets, 200 ng of genomic DNA, equivalent to 30,000 or so T cell genomes, went into each replicate PCR. Purified libraries were quantified with a Qubit 3.0 fluorometer, sized on a Bioanalyzer 2100, and re-quantified with the KAPA Library Quantification kit. Every immunoSEQ 96-well plate was sequenced on a dedicated single-read 150-cycle Illumina NextSeq 550 flow cell. Concerning the study's data processing: Because the immunoSEQ output included only junctional sequences and no quality scores, the filtering could not be the same as the filtering used for full-length reads. Sequences were annotated with PyIR, a Python wrapper for IgBLAST v1.9, using IMGT germline references to assign V/J genes and CDR3. Any read was removed if the V/J assignment was weak (E-value above 1e-6), the CDR3 was missing, or the read contained stop codons, out-of-frame junctions, or ambiguous translated residues. A V3J clonotype was defined by an identical inferred V gene, J gene, and CDR3 amino acid sequence. To compute the percentage overlap between repertoires, the number of shared unique clonotypes was divided by the size of the smaller repertoire. RTK rarefaction, the Chao1 estimator, and Recon v2.1 estimates of unobserved clonotypes were used to assess repertoire richness. OLGA was used to compute generation probabilities for all TCRbeta clonotypes that the gDNA method yielded from a handful of donors. TCRdb stores this immuneACCESS table with in-frame sequences only. Part of the clones is absent; in the studies checked, under half of the shortfall reflects unresolved V genes, and no reason is known for the rest. V and J calls and clone size are copied from that table; D and trimming were computed from the DNA. Within this sample are about 2.3 million clones, with more than 80% of them counted one time only. Approximately 0.4% of the sample is held by the ten biggest clonotypes.

Reading the germline V gene gives CDR1 SQVTM and CDR2 ANQGSEA. The germline V and J ends show losses of 5 bases and 6 bases respectively, and no gene match explains 9 bases of the junction. The CDR3 runs 14 residues from the cysteine to the phenylalanine. Only the CDR3 DNA is retained, 42 bases long and in frame from the first base. This clonotype originated in a young man in good health. Some clones in this sample may be carry-over from other donors' samples. Sequencing was performed on naive CD4+ T cells from PBMCs. The sample's cell subset or site label is to be understood as: CD45RA+ positively selected. Recombination joined TRBV29-1 with TRBJ1-1, with 10 bases matching TRBD1. The DNA is TGCAGCGTTAGACGGACAGGGGGGGATCCTGAAGCTTTCTTT. Its protein reads: CSVRRTGGDPEAFF.